The 12 T cell receptor beta chains reported below all come from one sample, sequenced in a study of T-cell reconstitution after alpha-beta-depleted transplantation in children. Preparing the TCRbeta library involved the use of unique molecular identifiers. TCRdb analysed the PCR reads with MiXCR anew, one entry per CDR3 protein. The table lists fewer than 500,000 distinct CDR3 sequences, over 40% of them singletons. Specimen: PBMCs, collected before TCRalphabeta/CD19-depleted stem cell transplant. The receptor set was obtained from a girl aged 2-10 years with aplastic anemia, due to receive a stem cell transplant.

This chain connects TRBV20-1 to TRBJ1-2; 9 bases line up with TRBD1. This CDR3 is 14 amino acids long. Losses at the gene ends were 6 bases for V and 3 bases for J; bases not matched to a gene: 8. The germline V gene encodes CDR1 DFQATT and CDR2 SNEGSKA (reference sequence). The CDR3 nucleotides read TGCAGTGCCCCGCCGGACAGGGGAGACTATGGCTACACCTTC. Translated: CSAPPDRGDYGYTF.

The rearrangement joins TRBV6-1 to TRBJ2-1; 8 bases align to TRBD2. The germline gives CDR1 MNHNS, CDR2 SASEGT. Unmatched junction bases numbered 9, after V lost 1 base and J lost 7 bases. The CDR3 runs to 16 residues. Written as DNA, the CDR3 is TGTGCCAGCAGTGAAGATGTCGCGGGAGGAGGGAATGAGCAGTTCTTC. Its protein product is CASSEDVAGGGNEQFF.

This clonotype was counted a few times. The rearrangement uses TRBV28 and TRBJ1-3; perhaps TRBD1 as D (6 bases). V lost 3 bases, J lost 2 bases, and 11 bases lay in between. The CDR3 is 15 amino acids. The germline CDR1 and CDR2 sequences are MDHEN and SYDVKM. The CDR3 is CASSFLRGTGNTIYF. CDR3 sequence (DNA): TGTGCCAGCAGTTTCCTCAGGGGAACTGGAAACACCATATATTTT. The full variable domain, rest sourced from reference TRBV28 and TRBJ1-3, is DVKVTQSSRYLVKRTGEKVFLECVQDMDHENMFWYRQDPGLGLRLIYFSYDVKMKEKGDIPEGYSVSREKKERFSLILESASTNQTSMYLCASSFLRGTGNTIYFGEGSWLTVV.

The rearrangement joins TRBV7-6 to TRBJ2-1; 12 positions agree with TRBD2. The V gene's germline CDR1 is SGHVS and CDR2 FNYEAQ. V lost 1 base and J lost 5; bases outside the gene matches: 3. The CDR3 sequence is 16 residues long. The CDR3 DNA is TGTGCCAGCAGCTTAGGGAGACTAGCGGGAGACAATGAGCAGTTCTTC. Encoded protein: CASSLGRLAGDNEQFF.

The chain combines TRBV2 with TRBJ2-2, with 14 bases fitting TRBD2. J gave up 5 bases and V 8 bases, and 4 bases lay outside the gene matches. The CDR3 runs to 15 residues. Germline CDR1 is SNHLY and CDR2 is FYNNEI. The CDR3 loop reads CASHRLAGGTGELFF. The CDR3 DNA follows: TGTGCCAGCCACAGACTAGCGGGAGGGACCGGGGAGCTGTTTTTT.

V usage is TRBV20-1 and J usage is TRBJ1-5, with D possibly being TRBD1 (5 bases). CDR1 is DFQATT, CDR2 SNEGSKA, per germline (reference sequence). This CDR3 is 13 amino acids long. Trimming removed 0 bases at V and 6 bases at J, with 9 bases between. CDR3 loop: CSAREGVTQPQHF. In DNA form, the CDR3 reads TGCAGTGCTAGAGAGGGGGTAACTCAGCCCCAGCATTTT.

The chain employs TRBV6-1 and TRBJ1-6; D may be TRBD1 (5 bases). Trimming shortened V by 6 bases and J by 9 bases, and 18 bases separated the two germline ends. CDR1 and CDR2 (germline): MNHNS, SASEGT. This CDR3 contains 15 residues. DNA of the CDR3: TGTGCCAGCAGGCTCGCAGTGGGGGTTGGTTCACCCCTCCACTTT. Encoded protein: CASRLAVGVGSPLHF.

The rearrangement uses TRBV7-2 and TRBJ2-7; perhaps TRBD1 as D (6 bases). This CDR3 has 15 amino acids. Germline-derived CDR1 and CDR2 are SGHTA and FQGNSA. The V gene lost 6 bases and the J gene lost 5 bases, with 20 bases spanning the gap. CDR3 amino acids: CASRDTGKSFDEQYF. Here the CDR3 DNA reads TGTGCCAGCAGGGATACAGGGAAGTCGTTCGACGAGCAGTACTTC.

V gene TRBV12-3 or TRBV12-4 combines with J gene TRBJ2-1; 7 bases are shared with TRBD2. V was clipped by 6 bases and J by 6 bases; unmatched bases: 5. CDR3 size: 13 residues. CDR3 nucleotide sequence: TGTGCCAGCAGGCCAACGGGGGGCAATGAGCAGTTCTTC. Its translation: CASRPTGGNEQFF.

The V gene is TRBV12-3 or TRBV12-4, the J gene TRBJ1-2; a possible D gene is TRBD1 (5 bases). The CDR3 totals 12 residues. V was cut by 7 bases and J by 5 bases, with 11 bases left in between. The CDR3 loop is CASTGTAYGYTF. The CDR3 DNA sequence: TGTGCCAGCACCGGGACCGCTTATGGCTACACCTTC.

This clonotype appeared many times. CDR3 in DNA: TGCGCCAGCAGCATCCCAACAGGGGGCACCGGGGAGCTGTTTTTT. The encoded protein is CASSIPTGGTGELFF. The genes are TRBV5-1 and TRBJ2-2, with 8 bases aligning to TRBD1. The V gene end was trimmed by 4 bases and the J gene end by 4 bases; junction bases not matched to a gene: 6. Germline V gene lookup returns CDR1 SGHRS and CDR2 YFSETQ. The CDR3 contains 15 residues. The full variable domain, completed using reference TRBV5-1 and TRBJ2-2, is KAGVTQTPRYLIKTRGQQVTLSCSPISGHRSVSWYQQTPGQGLQFLFEYFSETQRNKGNFPGRFSGRQFSNSRSEMNVSTLELGDSALYLCASSIPTGGTGELFFGEGSRLTVL.

The chain uses TRBV6-1 and TRBJ2-2; D possibly matches TRBD1 or TRBD2 (5 bases each). This CDR3 contains 14 residues. The V gene lost 8 bases and the J gene lost 2 bases, with 12 bases spanning the gap. CDR1 is MNHNS and CDR2 is SASEGT in the germline V gene. CDR3: CASQGGRNTGELFF. CDR3 bases: TGTGCCAGCCAGGGTGGGAGAAACACCGGGGAGCTGTTTTTT.